This T cell receptor (beta chain) was identified during a study of blood T cell repertoires in COVID-19. Produced via immunoSEQ multiplex PCR; TCRdb's table is partial and in-frame only. In the table there are roughly 360,000 clones, 83% of which are singletons. Germline loops: CDR1 SGHTA, CDR2 FQGNSA. The V and J ends lost 1 base and 2 bases respectively, with 9 bases between them. The CDR3 extends over 15 amino acids. The chain employs TRBV7-2 and TRBJ2-1; D uncertain. The TCR was taken from a woman aged 50 to 65 who had recovered from COVID-19. Sequenced sample: PBMCs or T cells enriched from blood (not recorded which). CDR3 amino acids: CASSLVVGAYNEQFF. CDR3 in DNA: TGTGCCAGCAGCTTAGTGGTCGGAGCCTACAATGAGCAGTTCTTC.